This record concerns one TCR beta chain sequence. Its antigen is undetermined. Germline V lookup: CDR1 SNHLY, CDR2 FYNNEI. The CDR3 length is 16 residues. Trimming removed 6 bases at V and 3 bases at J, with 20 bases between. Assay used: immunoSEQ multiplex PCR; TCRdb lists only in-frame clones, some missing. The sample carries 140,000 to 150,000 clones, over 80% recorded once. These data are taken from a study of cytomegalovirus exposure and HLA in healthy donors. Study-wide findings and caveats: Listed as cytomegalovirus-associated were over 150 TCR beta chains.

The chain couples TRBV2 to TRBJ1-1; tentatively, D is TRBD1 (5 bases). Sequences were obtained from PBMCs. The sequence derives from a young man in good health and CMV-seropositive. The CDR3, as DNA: TGTGCCAGCAGCCTTCGTGCCCGCGGGGGAGACACTGAAGCTTTCTTT. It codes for CASSLRARGGDTEAFF.